Below are 23 T cell receptor beta chains sequenced from a single sample in a study of blood T cells in healthy people across ages. The use of a sample-barcoded 5' primer and a J-beta primer mix characterized a second PCR of roughly 7 to 12 cycles. TCRdb analysed the 5' RACE reads with MiXCR anew, one entry per CDR3 protein. The sample lists about 1.4 million distinct CDR3 sequences, roughly 64% occurring once. Input material: blood. The receptors were sampled from a man aged 18 to 35 in good health.

This clonotype was found a few times. Its ends do not fully match the called genes, so a read error is possible. The chain's CDR3 is CASSLGLTSYNEQFF. The CDR3 DNA follows: TGTGCCAGCAGTTTAGGACTGACCTCCTACAATGAGCAGTTCTTC. The rearrangement uses TRBV13 and TRBJ2-1; possibly TRBD2 for D (5 bases). The germline CDR1 and CDR2 sequences are PRHDT and FYEKMQ (reference sequence). This CDR3 is 15 amino acids long.

The CDR3 region has the DNA TGTGCCAGCCACCAGGGGGGACTACTCAGTCAGTTCTTC. Protein: CASHQGGLLSQFF. The gene calls are TRBV2 and TRBJ2-1; D possibly matches TRBD1 or TRBD2 (7 bases each). Trimming cost V 8 bases and J 13 bases, with 21 bases left between them. The CDR3 is 13 residues long. Germline CDR1 and CDR2: SNHLY and FYNNEI.

The rearrangement links TRBV11-2 to TRBJ2-1; 8 bases fit TRBD2. The CDR3 extends over 14 amino acids. Trimming took 6 bases from V and 5 from J; bases not matched to a gene: 6. Germline assignment: CDR1 SGHAT and CDR2 FQNNGV. As DNA, the CDR3 is TGTGCCAGCAGAGTAGCGGGATTAAACAATGAGCAGTTCTTC. Its protein product is CASRVAGLNNEQFF. The full variable domain, in which reference TRBV11-2 and TRBJ2-1 provide the parts outside the CDR3, is EAGVAQSPRYKIIEKRQSVAFWCNPISGHATLYWYQQILGQGPKLLIQFQNNGVVDDSQLPKDRFSAERLKGVDSTLKIQPAKLEDSAVYLCASRVAGLNNEQFFGPGTRLTVL.

The chain recombines TRBV7-2 with TRBJ1-1; D unclear. The V gene's germline CDR1 is SGHTA and CDR2 FQGNSA. The V gene lost 8 bases and the J gene lost 3 bases, with 13 bases spanning the gap. The CDR3 runs to 13 residues. The DNA for the CDR3 is TGTGCCAGCCGCCGGCGGCTAGACACTGAAGCTTTCTTT. It codes for CASRRRLDTEAFF.

The CDR3 protein is CATALAEPYYNEQFF. The CDR3 DNA sequence: TGTGCCACCGCTTTAGCGGAACCCTATTACAATGAGCAGTTCTTC. The chain uses TRBV7-2 and TRBJ2-1, with D perhaps matching TRBD2 (6 bases). CDR3 length equals 15 residues. V lost 10 bases and J lost 4, with 20 bases in between. Germline lookup yields CDR1 SGHTA and CDR2 FQGNSA.

V usage is TRBV7-2 and J usage is TRBJ2-5, with 10 bases lining up with TRBD1. The J call could be wrong; TRBJ2-7 is a better fit for the DNA end. Looked up from germline, CDR1 is SGHTA and CDR2 is FQGNSA. The CDR3 contains 17 residues. CDR3 loop: CASSLNGLTGGYYEQYF. Written as DNA, the CDR3 is TGTGCCAGCAGCTTAAACGGCTTGACAGGGGGCTATTACGAGCAGTACTTC.

The chain carries TRBV7-2 and TRBJ2-6; possibly TRBD1 for D (5 bases). CDR1 and CDR2 from the germline V gene are SGHTA and FQGNSA. Trimming took 1 base from V and 3 from J, leaving 13 bases between them. CDR3 length equals 17 residues. In DNA form, the CDR3 reads TGTGCCAGCAGCTTAGAGGGGATCGGATTTGGGGCCAACGTCCTGACTTTC. This sequence encodes CASSLEGIGFGANVLTF.

This clonotype was counted between two and nine times. V is TRBV27 and J is TRBJ2-7; D possibly corresponds to TRBD1 (5 bases). The CDR3 sequence is 13 residues long. Germline V gene data show CDR1 as MNHEY and CDR2 as SMNVEV (reference sequence). Trimming removed 2 bases from V and 10 bases from J, with 15 bases in between. CDR3: CASSLGATVHQYF. For the CDR3, the DNA is TGTGCCAGCAGTTTAGGGGCGACAGTCCATCAGTACTTC.

This chain uses TRBV3-1 with TRBJ2-1; D might be TRBD1 (5 bases). This CDR3 region has 12 residues. Germline CDR1 LGHDT, CDR2 YNNKEL (reference sequence). V lost 3 bases to trimming and J lost 8 bases, with 8 bases between them. The CDR3 protein is CASSHGHYEQFF. CDR3 nucleotide sequence: TGTGCCAGCAGCCACGGACACTATGAGCAGTTCTTC.

The rearrangement uses TRBV2 and TRBJ1-1, with 7 bases that match TRBD1. The CDR3 runs 13 residues. With V trimmed by 6 bases and J by 4 bases, 5 bases remained unmatched. Germline loops: CDR1 SNHLY, CDR2 FYNNEI. CDR3 DNA sequence: TGTGCCAGCAGGACGACAGGGACCACTGAAGCTTTCTTT. Encoded protein: CASRTTGTTEAFF.

This sequence joins TRBV20-1 and TRBJ1-6; 9 bases fit TRBD1. V gave up 2 bases and J gave up 9 bases; unmatched junction bases: 5. Germline V gene data show CDR1 as DFQATT and CDR2 as SNEGSKA (reference sequence). The CDR3 has 14 amino acids. The CDR3 region is CSARPTGGASPLHF. The DNA of the CDR3 is TGCAGTGCTAGACCAACAGGGGGCGCTTCACCCCTCCACTTT.

This clonotype showed up just a few times. The chain employs TRBV3-1 and TRBJ2-6, with D possibly being TRBD2 (5 bases). The CDR3 length is 16 residues. V dropped 0 bases and J dropped 4 bases, with 10 bases sitting between them. The V gene's germline CDR1 is LGHDT and CDR2 YNNKEL (reference sequence). The chain's CDR3 is CASSQERGQGANVLTF. The CDR3 bases are TGTGCCAGCAGCCAAGAAAGAGGGCAAGGGGCCAACGTCCTGACTTTC. Full variable domain (outside the CDR3, taken from reference TRBV3-1 and TRBJ2-6): DTAVSQTPKYLVTQMGNDKSIKCEQNLGHDTMYWYKQDSKKFLKIMFSYNNKELIINETVPNRFSPKSPDKAHLNLHINSLELGDSAVYFCASSQERGQGANVLTFGAGSRLTVL.

This clonotype has just a few counts. Here the CDR3 DNA reads TGTGCCAGCAGTTTGCGTCAGATGAACACCGGGGAGCTGTTTTTT. Encoded protein: CASSLRQMNTGELFF. This sequence joins TRBV6-5 and TRBJ2-2; D unclear. Trimming shortened V by 4 bases and J by 1 base, and 10 bases separated the two germline ends. CDR1 is MNHEY and CDR2 is SVGAGI in the germline V gene. There are 15 residues in the CDR3.

The count of this clonotype is one. This CDR3 is CASRPGTREQYF. In DNA form, the CDR3 reads TGTGCCAGCAGGCCAGGGACACGGGAGCAGTACTTC. This chain links TRBV12-3 or TRBV12-4 with TRBJ2-7, with a weak D call TRBD1 (6 bases). Trimming took 6 bases from V and 7 from J, leaving 13 bases between them. CDR3 length: 12 amino acids.

The rearrangement joins TRBV27 to TRBJ2-1, with D maybe TRBD1 (6 bases). This CDR3 has 15 residues. Germline CDR1 is MNHEY and CDR2 is SMNVEV (reference sequence). Between the trimmed V and J ends, which lost 2 bases and 10 bases, there was a span of 18 bases. The CDR3 loop reads CASSLVGRGTYEQFF. CDR3 coding DNA: TGTGCCAGCAGTTTAGTGGGCAGGGGAACCTACGAGCAGTTCTTC.

This chain links TRBV27 with TRBJ1-2; 9 bases agree with TRBD1. In germline, CDR1 is MNHEY, CDR2 SMNVEV (reference sequence). This CDR3 is built from 18 residues. The ends lost 5 bases at V and 5 bases at J; junction bases unmatched: 18. The CDR3 nucleotides read TGTGCCAGCAGTCCCCCCCCGATCGGACAGGGGCTCTTTTATGGCTACACCTTC. This encodes CASSPPPIGQGLFYGYTF.

The chain carries TRBV4-1 and TRBJ2-1, with D uncertain. Per germline, CDR1 MGHRA and CDR2 YSYEKL. CDR3 length: 14 residues. V lost 4 bases to trimming and J lost 8 bases, with 15 bases between them. CDR3 sequence (DNA): TGCGCCAGCAGCCGCGACCGTATGGTCCATGAGCAGTTCTTC. As protein: CASSRDRMVHEQFF.

The chain combines TRBV5-6 with TRBJ2-5, with a tentative D call TRBD1 (5 bases). From germline, CDR1 is SGHDT and CDR2 YYEEEE. V dropped 0 bases and J dropped 0 bases, with 9 bases sitting between them. This CDR3 has 15 residues. CDR3 region: CASSLETDYQETQYF. The CDR3, as DNA: TGTGCCAGCAGCTTGGAGACAGATTACCAAGAGACCCAGTACTTC. The variable domain in full, completed from reference TRBV5-6 and TRBJ2-5, reads DAGVTQSPTHLIKTRGQQVTLRCSPKSGHDTVSWYQQALGQGPQFIFQYYEEEERQRGNFPDRFSGHQFPNYSSELNVNALLLGDSALYLCASSLETDYQETQYFGPGTRLLVL.

The chain employs TRBV9 and TRBJ2-2; the D is unclear. This CDR3 comprises 13 residues. The V and J ends lost 0 bases and 6 bases respectively, with 6 bases between them. Germline V CDR1 and CDR2: SGDLS, YYNGEE. CDR3 DNA sequence: TGTGCCAGCAGCGTAGACCGGCCCGGGGAGCTGTTTTTT. Amino acid sequence: CASSVDRPGELFF.

The rearrangement joins TRBV5-5 to TRBJ2-7, with TRBD1 matching over 7 bases. The V gene end was trimmed by 3 bases and the J gene end by 4 bases; junction bases not matched to a gene: 7. Germline CDR1 and CDR2: SGHKS and YYEKEE (reference sequence). CDR3 length equals 14 residues. CDR3 amino acids: CASSWDRSGYEQYF. The CDR3 DNA reads as TGTGCCAGCAGCTGGGACAGAAGCGGTTACGAGCAGTACTTC.

This rearrangement joins TRBV6-2 or TRBV6-3 to TRBJ2-7; tentative D call: TRBD2 (5 bases). The ends were cut back, 8 bases at V and 2 bases at J, with 16 bases in the middle. Germline V gives CDR1 MNHEY, CDR2 SVGEGT. The CDR3 is 14 amino acids. CDR3 sequence (DNA): TGTGCCAGCTCCGGGCAGGAGGTGCCCTACGAGCAGTACTTC. Amino acid sequence: CASSGQEVPYEQYF.

The chain uses TRBV9 and TRBJ1-2; no clear D. V was pared by 3 bases and J by 6 bases, with 6 bases between. The CDR3 is made up of 11 amino acids. Germline V CDR1 and CDR2: SGDLS, YYNGEE. DNA for the CDR3: TGTGCCAGCAGCGGATCGAATGGCTACACCTTC. Its translation is CASSGSNGYTF. Combining the CDR3 with reference TRBV9 and TRBJ1-2 gives the whole variable domain DSGVTQTPKHLITATGQRVTLRCSPRSGDLSVYWYQQSLDQGLQFLIQYYNGEERAKGNILERFSAQQFPDLHSELNLSSLELGDSALYFCASSGSNGYTFGSGTRLTVV.

This clonotype was picked up a small number of times. The chain employs TRBV6-2 or TRBV6-3 and TRBJ2-1; the match to TRBD1 covers 10 bases. J lost 8 bases, V lost 4 bases, and 14 bases had no gene match. The CDR3 covers 17 residues. The germline CDR1 and CDR2 sequences are MNHEY and SVGEGT. The chain's CDR3 is CASSFPGQGFLVDEQFF. The DNA for the CDR3 is TGTGCCAGCAGTTTCCCGGGACAGGGGTTTTTGGTGGATGAGCAGTTCTTC.